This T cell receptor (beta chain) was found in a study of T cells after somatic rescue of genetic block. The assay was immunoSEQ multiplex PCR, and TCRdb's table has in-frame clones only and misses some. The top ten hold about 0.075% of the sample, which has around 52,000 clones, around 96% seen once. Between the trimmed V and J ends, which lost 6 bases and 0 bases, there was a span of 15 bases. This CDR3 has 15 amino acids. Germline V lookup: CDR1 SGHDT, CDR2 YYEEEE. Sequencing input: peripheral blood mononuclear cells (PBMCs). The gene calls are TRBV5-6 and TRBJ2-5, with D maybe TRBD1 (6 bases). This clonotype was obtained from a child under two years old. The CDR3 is CASIPYGTNQETQYF. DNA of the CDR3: TGTGCCAGCATCCCATACGGGACAAACCAAGAGACCCAGTACTTC.